Below, 5 T cell receptor beta chains from the same sample are listed, as sequenced in a study of persistence of HIV-infected CD4 T cells. What these receptors recognize is not known. The libraries were made with immunoSEQ version 4 in survey mode. Data came from immunoSEQ multiplex PCR; TCRdb stores just in-frame clones and leaves some out. The data show almost 20,000 clones, approximately 80% seen once. Lysates of CMV-infected fibroblasts at approximately 9.4 ug/mL stimulated these cells. Sorting selected CD4+ T cells upregulating both CD40 ligand and CD69. Sample: CD4+ T cells sorted from PBMCs after 18-hour stimulation, taken from a patient who received antiretroviral therapy. Every receptor here comes from an adult man with HIV who was CMV-seropositive.

This chain links TRBV3-1 (or the pseudogene TRBV3-2) with TRBJ1-1, with 8 bases matching TRBD1. The CDR3 runs to 12 residues. CDR1 LGHDT and CDR2 YNNKEL come from the germline V gene (reference sequence). The J segment lost 4 bases and the V segment lost 6 bases, leaving 1 base of the junction unmatched. CDR3 in DNA: TGTGCCAGCAGACAGGGGGGCACTGAAGCTTTCTTT. Encoded protein: CASRQGGTEAFF.

The rearrangement links TRBV5-4 to TRBJ1-4; possible D gene TRBD1, 5 bases. Germline V gives CDR1 SGHNT, CDR2 YYREEE (reference sequence). This CDR3 comprises 15 residues. V lost 1 base, J lost 8 bases, and 15 bases lay in between. The CDR3 nucleotides read TGTGCCAGCAGCTTGAAGGGAGGGGTGGGAGAAAAACTGTTTTTT. Its protein product is CASSLKGGVGEKLFF.

This clone has just a few counts. The chain employs TRBV7-9 and TRBJ2-2; D remains ambiguous. V was clipped by 1 base and J by 10 bases, with 7 bases between them. The germline V gene has CDR1 SEHNR and CDR2 FQNEAQ (reference sequence). This CDR3 is built from 12 residues. CDR3 DNA sequence: TGTGCCAGCAGCTTAGATGGACCGGAGCTGTTTTTT. The encoded protein is CASSLDGPELFF.

This rearrangement joins TRBV7-2 to TRBJ2-7, with D possibly matching TRBD1 (5 bases). CDR3 size: 15 residues. Trimming removed 5 bases at V and 1 base at J, with 15 bases between. Germline-derived CDR1 and CDR2 are SGHTA and FQGNSA. CDR3 coding DNA: TGTGCCAGCAGCGGACGCGGCCGACAGTCCTACGAGCAGTACTTC. It translates to CASSGRGRQSYEQYF.

Relative to its sample, this clone is medium-sized. The chain recombines TRBV19 with TRBJ2-7, with TRBD2 identical over 13 bases. In germline, CDR1 is LNHDA, CDR2 SQIVND (reference sequence). The CDR3 is 17 residues long. The ends lost 5 bases at V and 7 bases at J; junction bases unmatched: 14. The CDR3 is CASSSSRGLAGQDEQYF. CDR3 nucleotide sequence: TGTGCCAGTAGTTCTTCTCGGGGACTAGCGGGGCAGGATGAGCAGTACTTC.